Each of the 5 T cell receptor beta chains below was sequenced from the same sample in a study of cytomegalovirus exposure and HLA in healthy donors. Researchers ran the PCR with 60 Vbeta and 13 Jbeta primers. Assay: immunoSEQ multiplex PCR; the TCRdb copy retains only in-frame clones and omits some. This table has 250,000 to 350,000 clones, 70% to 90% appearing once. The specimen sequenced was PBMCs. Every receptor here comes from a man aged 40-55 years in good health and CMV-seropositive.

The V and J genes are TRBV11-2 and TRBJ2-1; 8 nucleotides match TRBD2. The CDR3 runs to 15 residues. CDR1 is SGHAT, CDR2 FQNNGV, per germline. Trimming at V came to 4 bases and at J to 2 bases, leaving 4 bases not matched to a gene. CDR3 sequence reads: CASSSLRGAYNEQFF. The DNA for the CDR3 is TGTGCCAGCAGCTCGTTGCGGGGGGCCTACAATGAGCAGTTCTTC.

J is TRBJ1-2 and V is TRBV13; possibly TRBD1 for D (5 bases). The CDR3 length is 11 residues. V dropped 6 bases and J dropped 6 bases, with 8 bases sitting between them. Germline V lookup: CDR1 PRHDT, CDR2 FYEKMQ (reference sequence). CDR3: CASRRGDGYTF. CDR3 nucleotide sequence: TGTGCCAGCAGACGGGGGGATGGCTACACCTTC.

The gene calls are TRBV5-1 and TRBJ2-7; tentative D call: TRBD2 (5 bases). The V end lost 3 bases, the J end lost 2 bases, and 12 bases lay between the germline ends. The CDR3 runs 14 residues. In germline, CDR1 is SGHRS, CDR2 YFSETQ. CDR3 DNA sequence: TGCGCCAGCAGCTCGGGATCCCCCCCCTACGAGCAGTACTTC. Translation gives CASSSGSPPYEQYF.

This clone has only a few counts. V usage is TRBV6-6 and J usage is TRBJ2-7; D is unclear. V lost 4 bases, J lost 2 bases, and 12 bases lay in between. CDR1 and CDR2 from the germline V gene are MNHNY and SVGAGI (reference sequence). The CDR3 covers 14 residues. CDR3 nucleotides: TGTGCCAGCAGTTTGAACAGTTTTACCTACGAGCAGTACTTC. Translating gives CASSLNSFTYEQYF.

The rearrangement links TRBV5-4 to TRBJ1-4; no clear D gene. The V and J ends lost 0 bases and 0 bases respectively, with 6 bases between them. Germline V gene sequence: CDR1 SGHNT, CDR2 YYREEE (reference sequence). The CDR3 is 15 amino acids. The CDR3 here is CASSLGGTTNEKLFF. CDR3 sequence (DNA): TGTGCCAGCAGCTTGGGAGGGACAACTAATGAAAAACTGTTTTTT.